A single sample gave rise to the 27 T cell receptor beta chains below, sequenced in a study of post-analysis software for immune sequencing data (dated by TCRdb to between 2014 and 2017). Broad study findings and their caveats: About 5 TRBV segments, including TRBV5-6, TRBV5-1 and TRBV20-1, were significantly more frequent in patients than controls.

Their recognized antigens are unknown. Libraries were built with PCR. These reads were obtained on an Illumina HiSeq 2500. Unique molecular identifiers were incorporated into TCR beta cDNA libraries to reduce PCR and sequencing biases. TCRdb reprocessing: public reads trimmed at Q25 with fastp, clones called with MiXCR, in-frame beta chains kept. One record per CDR3 amino acid sequence lists the most common genes and DNA. The sample table lists fewer than 550,000 distinct CDR3 sequences, less than 40% of them with a count of one. The ten largest clonotypes hold less than 6% of the sample. The specimen sequenced was blood. Receptors were obtained from a girl aged 2 to 17 with multiple sclerosis.

This chain uses TRBV6-5 with TRBJ2-7, with D perhaps matching TRBD2 (6 bases). This CDR3 region has 11 residues. The V end was cut by 6 bases, the J end by 4 bases, with 7 bases between. Germline V gene lookup returns CDR1 MNHEY and CDR2 SVGAGI. The DNA for the CDR3 is TGTGCCAGCAGGGGGGGTTACGAGCAGTACTTC. Protein: CASRGGYEQYF.

Turning to this clonotype: At one end, the junction sequence differs from germline, possibly due to a read error. The chain couples TRBV9 to TRBJ1-2; D call uncertain. Germline V CDR1 and CDR2: SGDLS, YYNGEE. This CDR3 comprises 12 residues. CDR3 in amino acids: CVSSVTNYGYTF. The CDR3 bases are TGTGTCAGCAGCGTAACCAACTATGGCTACACCTTC.

Many counts were recorded for this clonotype. The CDR3 bases are TGTGCCATCAGTTCAGGGACAGGGGGACAAGAGACCCAGTACTTC. Protein: CAISSGTGGQETQYF. This sequence joins TRBV10-3 and TRBJ2-5; 11 bases line up with TRBD1. The CDR3 contains 15 residues. V trimming: 5 bases; J trimming: 2 bases; junction bases outside the gene matches: 4. CDR1 is ENHRY, CDR2 SYGVKD, per germline.

In its sample, this clonotype was seen a few times. This chain links TRBV3-1 with TRBJ1-1; the D gene is possibly TRBD1 (6 bases). The CDR3 is 14 amino acids. V was cut by 5 bases and J by 0 bases, with 10 bases left in between. Per the germline V gene, CDR1 is LGHDT and CDR2 is YNNKEL (reference sequence). The CDR3 loop is CASSNQGLNTEAFF. DNA of the CDR3: TGTGCCAGCAGCAATCAGGGGCTGAACACTGAAGCTTTCTTT.

The chain employs TRBV7-6 and TRBJ2-3; the D gene is possibly TRBD1 (6 bases). The CDR3 spans 16 residues. Trimming cost V 1 base and J 0 bases, with 11 bases left between them. CDR1 is SGHVS, CDR2 FNYEAQ, per germline. CDR3 residues: CASSLGGHASTDTQYF. DNA of the CDR3: TGTGCCAGCAGCTTAGGGGGACACGCTAGCACAGATACGCAGTATTTT.

The rearrangement links TRBV2 to TRBJ1-6; D uncertain. This CDR3 spans 15 amino acids. Germline V gene lookup returns CDR1 SNHLY and CDR2 FYNNEI. V was cut by 7 bases and J by 7 bases, with 17 bases left in between. DNA for the CDR3: TGTGCCAGCACCATCGACCGTACAGCGAATTCACCCCTCCACTTT. This codes for CASTIDRTANSPLHF.

The V and J genes are TRBV20-1 and TRBJ1-2, with 7 bases identical to TRBD1. CDR1 is DFQATT and CDR2 is SNEGSKA in the germline V gene (reference sequence). With 3 bases clipped from V and 2 bases from J, the junction kept 0 bases outside the gene matches. This CDR3 region has 12 residues. The CDR3 DNA reads as TGCAGTGCTAGGACAGGGAACTATGGCTACACCTTC. This gives the protein CSARTGNYGYTF.

This chain links TRBV20-1 with TRBJ2-5; a possible D gene is TRBD2 (5 bases). CDR3 length: 13 amino acids. The germline CDR1 and CDR2 sequences are DFQATT and SNEGSKA (reference sequence). Trimming stripped 5 bases from V and 5 bases from J, with 15 bases between. CDR3 in DNA: TGCAGTGCTCTTGAGCCCTCGGGGGAGACCCAGTACTTC. Translating gives CSALEPSGETQYF.

The V and J genes are TRBV12-3 or TRBV12-4 and TRBJ2-7, with 7 positions matching TRBD1. V lost 7 bases, J lost 4 bases, and 19 bases stayed unmatched. The CDR3 is 17 amino acids. The CDR3 here is CASNEAGQDPLGYEQYF. DNA for the CDR3: TGTGCCAGCAACGAGGCCGGACAGGATCCTTTGGGGTACGAGCAGTACTTC.

The CDR3 region is CASSYFRQGRNSPLHF. The DNA for the CDR3 is TGTGCCAGCAGTTACTTTCGACAGGGGAGGAATTCACCCCTCCACTTT. The chain couples TRBV6-5 to TRBJ1-6; the match to TRBD1 covers 8 bases. The germline V gene encodes CDR1 MNHEY and CDR2 SVGAGI. The CDR3 sequence is 16 residues long. V was clipped by 1 base and J by 7 bases; unmatched bases: 6.

In this sample, this clonotype turned up a few times. The rearrangement links TRBV29-1 to TRBJ2-2, with D hard to call. Germline-derived CDR1 and CDR2 are SQVTM and ANQGSEA. The V and J ends lost 6 bases and 7 bases respectively, with 18 bases between them. The CDR3 length is 14 residues. CDR3 loop: CSVSAAHQVGELFF. The DNA for the CDR3 is TGCAGCGTGTCGGCGGCCCACCAGGTCGGGGAGCTGTTTTTT.

The V call is TRBV7-2, the J call TRBJ2-4; D is tentatively TRBD1 or TRBD2 (5 bases each). This CDR3 is 14 amino acids long. V lost 5 bases, J lost 5 bases, and 13 bases lay in between. CDR1 SGHTA and CDR2 FQGNSA come from the germline V gene. The CDR3 loop is CASSRRLGENIQYF. The CDR3, as DNA: TGTGCCAGCAGCCGACGCCTGGGGGAAAACATTCAGTACTTC.

The V and J genes are TRBV7-2 and TRBJ1-2; D call uncertain. Germline assignment: CDR1 SGHTA and CDR2 FQGNSA. V lost 8 bases and J lost 2, with 12 bases in between. The CDR3 totals 13 residues. In DNA, the CDR3 is TGTGCCAGCCTTACACCCGGAAACTATGGCTACACCTTC. Its protein is CASLTPGNYGYTF.

The V and J genes are TRBV29-1 and TRBJ1-2, with 10 bases lining up with TRBD1. Germline CDR1 is SQVTM and CDR2 is ANQGSEA. Unmatched junction bases numbered 7, after V lost 5 bases and J lost 1 base. This CDR3 has 15 amino acids. CDR3 loop: CSVRQGAQFNYGYTF. The CDR3 nucleotides read TGCAGCGTTCGACAGGGGGCCCAATTTAACTATGGCTACACCTTC.

The table lists this clonotype with a few counts. The chain has TRBV5-1 and TRBJ2-5, with D possibly TRBD1 on 5 matching bases. CDR1 is SGHRS, CDR2 YFSETQ, per germline. Trimming took off 0 bases at V and 5 bases at J, with 8 bases between the two ends. The CDR3 extends over 13 amino acids. The CDR3 loop is CASSLEGLETQYF. For the CDR3, the DNA is TGCGCCAGCAGCTTGGAGGGGTTGGAGACCCAGTACTTC. The full variable domain, its missing parts supplied by reference TRBV5-1 and TRBJ2-5, is KAGVTQTPRYLIKTRGQQVTLSCSPISGHRSVSWYQQTPGQGLQFLFEYFSETQRNKGNFPGRFSGRQFSNSRSEMNVSTLELGDSALYLCASSLEGLETQYFGPGTRLLVL.

This chain joins TRBV6-5 and TRBJ1-1; 11 bases match TRBD1. This CDR3 contains 15 residues. Germline-derived CDR1 and CDR2 are MNHEY and SVGAGI. J was trimmed by 6 bases and V by 5 bases; bases with no gene match: 8. The CDR3 coding sequence is TGTGCCAGCAGTCGCCGGGACAGGGGGGGTCCTGAAGCTTTCTTT. It yields the protein CASSRRDRGGPEAFF.

The rearrangement links TRBV28 to TRBJ1-1, with 7 bases identical to TRBD1. V was clipped by 5 bases and J by 3 bases; unmatched bases: 6. The CDR3 contains 14 residues. Germline V CDR1 and CDR2: MDHEN, SYDVKM. Here the CDR3 reads CASSPGGSDTEAFF. As DNA, the CDR3 is TGTGCCAGCAGTCCAGGGGGGTCGGACACTGAAGCTTTCTTT. Full variable domain (outside the CDR3, taken from reference TRBV28 and TRBJ1-1): DVKVTQSSRYLVKRTGEKVFLECVQDMDHENMFWYRQDPGLGLRLIYFSYDVKMKEKGDIPEGYSVSREKKERFSLILESASTNQTSMYLCASSPGGSDTEAFFGQGTRLTVV.

This clonotype was observed a few times. The V and J genes are TRBV4-1 and TRBJ1-2; TRBD1 is a possible D gene (6 bases). The CDR3 is made up of 16 amino acids. The V end was cut by 3 bases, the J end by 4 bases, with 18 bases between. The germline V gene has CDR1 MGHRA and CDR2 YSYEKL. The CDR3 spells CASSQLMGADFYGYTF. The CDR3 DNA follows: TGCGCCAGCAGCCAGCTTATGGGGGCAGACTTCTATGGCTACACCTTC.

V usage is TRBV29-1 and J usage is TRBJ1-2; TRBD1 is a possible D gene (6 bases). V was pared by 4 bases and J by 5 bases, with 14 bases between. Looked up from germline, CDR1 is SQVTM and CDR2 is ANQGSEA. The CDR3 sequence is 13 residues long. Here the CDR3 DNA reads TGCAGCGTTGGGGGGGGCTTAAGTTATGGCTACACCTTC. Residues: CSVGGGLSYGYTF.

The chain has TRBV12-3 or TRBV12-4 and TRBJ1-2; 10 bases match TRBD1. CDR3 size: 15 residues. V lost 4 bases, J lost 5 bases, and 7 bases stayed unmatched. CDR3 protein: CASSSLGQGEYGYTF. The CDR3, as DNA: TGTGCCAGCAGTTCCCTCGGACAGGGGGAGTATGGCTACACCTTC.

This clonotype was seen more than once but under ten times. The chain recombines TRBV27 with TRBJ2-6, with TRBD2 as a possible D gene (7 bases). The CDR3 spans 18 residues. Looked up from germline, CDR1 is MNHEY and CDR2 is SMNVEV (reference sequence). V was pared by 2 bases and J by 0 bases, with 14 bases between. The CDR3 coding sequence is TGTGCCAGCAGTTTACTGGGGGGGCCCACCTCTGGGGCCAACGTCCTGACTTTC. Protein product: CASSLLGGPTSGANVLTF. Supplemented by reference TRBV27 and TRBJ2-6, the full variable domain reads EAQVTQNPRYLITVTGKKLTVTCSQNMNHEYMSWYRQDPGLGLRQIYYSMNVEVTDKGDVPEGYKVSRKEKRNFPLILESPSPNQTSLYFCASSLLGGPTSGANVLTFGAGSRLTVL.

There are many counts of this clonotype. CDR3 nucleotides: TGTGCCAGCAGTGTTCTAGCGGGGGGAGGAAATGAGCAGTTCTTC. It codes for CASSVLAGGGNEQFF. The chain couples TRBV6-4 to TRBJ2-1; 11 bases are shared with TRBD2. The CDR3 runs 15 residues. The trim removed 4 bases at V and 7 bases at J, leaving 6 bases unmatched. CDR1 and CDR2 (germline): MRHNA, SNTAGT.

The chain combines TRBV12-3 or TRBV12-4 with TRBJ1-2; D might be TRBD1 (6 bases). This CDR3 has 14 amino acids. V lost 2 bases to trimming and J lost 4 bases, with 11 bases between them. The CDR3 protein is CASSLTDRFYGYTF. DNA for the CDR3: TGTGCCAGCAGTTTAACCGACAGGTTCTATGGCTACACCTTC.

The chain uses TRBV7-9 and TRBJ1-1; D possibly corresponds to TRBD1 (5 bases). The germline V gene has CDR1 SEHNR and CDR2 FQNEAQ (reference sequence). V lost 5 bases to trimming and J lost 2 bases, with 12 bases between them. The CDR3 has 14 amino acids. CDR3 nucleotides: TGTGCCAGCAGCACCCGACAGATAAACACTGAAGCTTTCTTT. Its protein product is CASSTRQINTEAFF.

The table lists this clonotype with a few counts. The genes are TRBV20-1 and TRBJ1-1; unclear D gene. The CDR3 consists of 16 residues. Germline CDR1 reads DFQATT; CDR2 reads SNEGSKA (reference sequence). V dropped 0 bases and J dropped 1 base, with 15 bases sitting between them. DNA for the CDR3: TGCAGTGCTAGAGATTCAACAGCGGCTACGAACACTGAAGCTTTCTTT. This encodes CSARDSTAATNTEAFF.

The chain uses TRBV12-3 or TRBV12-4 and TRBJ1-6, with D tentatively TRBD1 (6 bases). The germline V and J ends were trimmed by 3 bases and 7 bases, with 7 bases remaining between them. This CDR3 region has 13 residues. CDR3 bases: TGTGCCAGCAGTTTGGACAGAAATTCACCCCTCCACTTT. Its protein product is CASSLDRNSPLHF.

The chain recombines TRBV15 with TRBJ2-1, with D possibly being TRBD2 (6 bases). The CDR3 length is 15 residues. The V end was cut by 3 bases, the J end by 5 bases, with 14 bases between. Germline loops: CDR1 LNHNV, CDR2 YYDKDF (reference sequence). CDR3 DNA sequence: TGTGCCACCAGCAGGGGAACCGGGAGCCACAATGAGCAGTTCTTC. This gives the protein CATSRGTGSHNEQFF.